A selection of T cell receptor beta chains follows, all from one sample in a study of cytomegalovirus exposure and HLA in healthy donors. Libraries were prepared by immunoSEQ multiplex PCR; TCRdb keeps only in-frame clonotypes and omits some of them. The sample lists 130,000 to 150,000 clones, 85% to 90% occurring once. Sequencing was performed on PBMCs. These receptors were obtained from a woman younger than 35 in good health and CMV-seropositive. Each CDR3 is given with its conserved first and last residue.

>TRBV30
CAWSAFAGANVLTF
>TRBV2
CASSDHPQNGPRSYEQYF
>TRBV27
CASSLYRDQPQHF
>TRBV5-1
CASSLAGGGETQYF
>TRBV11-2
CASSRGSGEQYF
>TRBV7-2
CASSPTRGYEQYF
>TRBV7-9
CASSSGTEAFF
>TRBV27
CASSLLFRLALRGDTQYF
>TRBV30
CAWSVAGGETQYF
>TRBV7-2
CASSLVGTGGEETQYF
>TRBV4-2
CASSDSGTGNYGYTF
>TRBV5-6
CASSLGGRNNEQFF
>TRBV29-1
CSVEGDRDYEQYF
>TRBV6-1
CASSADRRAYEQYF
>TRBV15
CATSSRQTRREAFF
>TRBV11-2
CASSLFGSYEQYF
>TRBV5-6
CASSLMGQNEKLFF
>TRBV13
CASSLGQGLVFF
>TRBV5-6
CASSLEGVSYEQYF
>TRBV6-5
CASRRTGAYNEQFF
>TRBV29-1
CSVTGGAGSDTQYF
>TRBV5-6
CASSSRHLRERDTEAFF
>TRBV2
CASKRVMVGGEQFF
>TRBV28
CASSLSRGQETQYF
>TRBV10-1
CASSGRRTGVETEAFF
>TRBV11-2
CASSLYPGGNTEAFF
>TRBV28
CASRGPGTGHPTNYGYTF
>TRBV6-1
CASRGTGSDTEAFF
>TRBV4-3
CASSLKWRLTTNEKLFF
>TRBV19
CASSPRTGGTGGYTF
>TRBV9
CASSSGGGFSPEKLFF
>TRBV7-2
CASSFLAGVNYNEQFF
>TRBV19
CASSRGGGYTF
>TRBV4-2
CASSQDPLLSSGYTF
>TRBV15
CATSRDPQVSTGELFF
>TRBV5-1
CASSLVLSSYEQYF
>TRBV7-2
CASSLGPNYGYTF
>TRBV4-1
CASSQKGHRENTEAFF
>TRBV5-4
CASSTRQGRTEAFF
>TRBV5-1
CASQRDRSNTEAFF
>TRBV29-1
CSDGTIYGYTF
>TRBV9
CASSLDKTGTEAFF
>TRBV5-1
CASSWTALDEQYF
>TRBV7-2
CASSFGGAGEQYF
>TRBV5-1
CASRTGQGVTDTQYF
>TRBV10-3
CAISGLAGGLVEQYF